The clone carrying this TCR beta chain has a single count. One base separates it from a far larger clone, so it is likely a read error. The sample contains more than one DNA sequence encoding this CDR3. The CDR3 contains 14 residues. V was trimmed by 4 bases and J by 3 bases, leaving 10 bases between them. Germline V gene data show CDR1 as MGHDK and CDR2 as SYGVNS. Measured with immunoSEQ multiplex PCR; TCRdb has only the in-frame clones, and not every one. Here the sample spans 450,000 to 500,000 clones, over 70% being singletons. This specimen belongs to a study of shared clonotypes between healthy human individuals.

The TCR was taken from a middle-aged woman in good health. Some clones in this sample may be carry-over from other donors' samples. The sequencing sample was made of PBMCs. The chain couples TRBV25-1 to TRBJ1-3; D gene unclear. CDR3 region: CASSVGGDGNTIYF. The CDR3 nucleotides are TGTGCCAGCAGTGTAGGTGGCGATGGAAACACCATATATTTT.